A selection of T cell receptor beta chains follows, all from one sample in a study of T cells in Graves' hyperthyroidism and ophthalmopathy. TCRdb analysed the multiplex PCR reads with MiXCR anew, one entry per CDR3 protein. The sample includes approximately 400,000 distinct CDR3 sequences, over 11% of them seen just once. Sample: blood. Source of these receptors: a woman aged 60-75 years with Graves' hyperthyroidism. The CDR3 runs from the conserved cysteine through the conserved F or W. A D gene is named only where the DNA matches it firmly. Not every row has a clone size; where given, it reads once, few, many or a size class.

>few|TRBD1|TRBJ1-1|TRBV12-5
TGTGCTAGTGGTGCTGGGACAGGGGTTACTGAAGCTTTCTTT
CASGAGTGVTEAFF
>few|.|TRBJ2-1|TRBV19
TGTGCCAGTAGCCGAGGAGAGCGGAGCTCCTACAATGAGCAGTTCTTC
CASSRGERSSYNEQFF
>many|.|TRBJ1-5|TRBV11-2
TGTGCCAGCAGCACGAACAATCAGCCCCAGCATTTT
CASSTNNQPQHF
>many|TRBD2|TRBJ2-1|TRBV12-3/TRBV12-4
TGTGCCAGCAGTTCGGGACTACCCTTGGATGAGCAGTTCTTC
CASSSGLPLDEQFF
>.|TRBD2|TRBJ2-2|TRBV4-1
TGCGCCAGCAGCTCAAGCGGGAGAAGGGCCGGGGAGCTGTTTTTT
CASSSSGRRAGELFF
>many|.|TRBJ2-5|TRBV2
TGTGCCAGCAGTTACAGGGTTGGAGAGACCCAGTACTTC
CASSYRVGETQYF
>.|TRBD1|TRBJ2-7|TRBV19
TGTGCCAGTAGGGGACAGCCTCGGTACGAGCAGTACTTC
CASRGQPRYEQYF
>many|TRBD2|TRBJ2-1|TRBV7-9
TGTGCCAGCAGCTTCGCTAGCGGGTCCTACAATGAGCAGTTCTTC
CASSFASGSYNEQFF
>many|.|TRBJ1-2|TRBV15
TGTGCCACCAGCTGGGCGGTGGGGGACTATGGCTACACCTTC
CATSWAVGDYGYTF
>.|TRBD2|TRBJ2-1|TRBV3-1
TGTGCCAGCAGGGCTACTAGCGGGTCCCGAGCGCAGTTCTTC
CASRATSGSRAQFF
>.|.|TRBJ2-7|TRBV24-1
TGTGCCACCAGCGATCAAGGATACGAGCAGTACTTC
CATSDQGYEQYF
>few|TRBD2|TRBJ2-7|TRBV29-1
TGCAGCGTCAAGACTAGCGGGAGATACGAGCAGTACTTC
CSVKTSGRYEQYF
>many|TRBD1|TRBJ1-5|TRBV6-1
TGTGCCAGCAGGATTGGACAGGGCGGCAATCAGCCCCAGCATTTT
CASRIGQGGNQPQHF
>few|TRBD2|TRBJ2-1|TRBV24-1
TGTGCCACCAGTGACCCAGGACTAGCGGCCTACAATGAGCAGTTCTTC
CATSDPGLAAYNEQFF
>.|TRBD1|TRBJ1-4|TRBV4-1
TGCGCCAGCAGCCAGGGCGGACAGGGCAATGAAAAACTGTTTTTT
CASSQGGQGNEKLFF
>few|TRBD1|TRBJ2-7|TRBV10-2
TGCGCCAGCAGTGATTCAGGGGGCTTATACGAGCAGTACTTC
CASSDSGGLYEQYF
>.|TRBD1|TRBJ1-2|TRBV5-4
TGTGCCAGCAGCGCACCGGGACAGGGTTTCGGCTATGGCTACACCTTC
CASSAPGQGFGYGYTF
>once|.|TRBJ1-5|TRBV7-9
TGTGCCAGCAGCCTAGACGGTGCCCATCAGCCCCAGCATTTT
CASSLDGAHQPQHF
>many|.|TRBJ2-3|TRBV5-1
TGCGCCGGCAGCTTGATTGTCAGCCAAACAGATACGCAGTATTTT
CAGSLIVSQTDTQYF
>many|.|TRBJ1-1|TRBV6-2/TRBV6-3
TGTGCCAGCACCCAAAGTGTCTCCACTGAAGCTTTCTTT
CASTQSVSTEAFF
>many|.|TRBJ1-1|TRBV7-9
TGTGCCAGCAGCGCCACTAGAGGGAACACTGAAGCTTTCTTT
CASSATRGNTEAFF
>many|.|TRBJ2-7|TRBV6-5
TGTGCCAGCAGTTACTCGCGTGGGAGCTACGAGCAGTACTTC
CASSYSRGSYEQYF
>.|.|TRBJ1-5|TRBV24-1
TGTGCCACCAGTGCGCAGGGAAGCAATCAGCCCCAGCATTTT
CATSAQGSNQPQHF
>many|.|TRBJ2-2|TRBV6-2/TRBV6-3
TGTGCCAGCAGTTACCGGGACTTTAACACCGGGGAGCTGTTTTTT
CASSYRDFNTGELFF
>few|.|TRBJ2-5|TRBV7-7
TGTGCTAGCAGCCCGTCGAACCAAGAGACCCAGTACTTC
CASSPSNQETQYF
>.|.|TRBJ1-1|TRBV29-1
TGCAGCGCCACAGTGAACACTGAAGCTTTCTTT
CSATVNTEAFF
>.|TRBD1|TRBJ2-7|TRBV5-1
TGCGCCAGCAGCGTCCGGGACAGTTACGGTGAGCAGTACTTC
CASSVRDSYGEQYF
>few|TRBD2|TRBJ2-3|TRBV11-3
TGTGCCAGCAGCTTAGAGGGACTAGCGGGAGAAATGGATACGCAGTATTTT
CASSLEGLAGEMDTQYF
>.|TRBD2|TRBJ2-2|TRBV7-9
TGTGCCAGCAGCTTAGGCCTAGCGGGAGATATCGGGGAGCTGTTTTTT
CASSLGLAGDIGELFF
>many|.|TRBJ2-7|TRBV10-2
TGCGCCAGCAGGGAGGTCAAGGGCGAGCAGTACTTC
CASREVKGEQYF
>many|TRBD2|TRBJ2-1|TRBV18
TGTGCCAGCTCACCACCATCTAGCGGGAGCGATGAGCAGTTCTTC
CASSPPSSGSDEQFF
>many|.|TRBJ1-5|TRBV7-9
TGTGCCAGCAGCGGGGGACCCAGCAATCAGCCCCAGCATTTT
CASSGGPSNQPQHF
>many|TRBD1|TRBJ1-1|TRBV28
TGTGCCAGCACCTTAAACACAGGGGTTGCTTTCTTT
CASTLNTGVAFF
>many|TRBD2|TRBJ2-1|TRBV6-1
TGTGCCAGCAGTTATCGGGCTAGCGGGACCGGGAGCTCCTACAATGAGCAGTTCTTC
CASSYRASGTGSSYNEQFF
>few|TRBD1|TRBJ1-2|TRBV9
TGTGCCAGCAGGCCAACAGGGGGCGTCGGCTACACCTTC
CASRPTGGVGYTF
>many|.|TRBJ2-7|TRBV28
TGTGCCAGCAGTTTAACGGGCGTGGTTTCCTACGAGCAGTACTTC
CASSLTGVVSYEQYF
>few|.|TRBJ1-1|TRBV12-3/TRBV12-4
TGTGCCAGCAGTTTGAGCTCCAGGGGAAACACTGAAGCTTTCTTT
CASSLSSRGNTEAFF
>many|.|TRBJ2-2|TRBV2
TGTGCCAGCAAGCAACTACCCTCGAACACCGGGGAGCTGTTTTTT
CASKQLPSNTGELFF
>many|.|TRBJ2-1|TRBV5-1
TGCGCCAGCAGCTCCCACGGGTCAAGCGGGCCGATAAGCTCCTACAATGAGCAGTTCTTC
CASSSHGSSGPISSYNEQFF